The source of this T cell receptor beta chain is a study of T cells expressing NK-cell markers. TCRdb re-called the 5' RACE reads and gives one entry per CDR3 protein, without DNA. The sample table includes 400,000 to 450,000 distinct CDR3 sequences. Germline-derived CDR1 and CDR2 are KGHDR and SFDVKD. The CDR3 consists of 19 residues. Specimen: blood T cells: a sorted CD56 or NKG2C T cell subset, CD4+ or CD8+ T cells, or bulk PBMC T cells (not recorded which). This chain joins TRBV24-1 and TRBJ1-4; there is no DNA to check the TCRdb D call of TRBD1. This TCR came from a woman aged 18-70 years in good health. The chain's CDR3 is CATSDAPGTGTSGGEKLFF.